This T cell receptor beta chain was found in a study of CD8 T cells in Susac syndrome. Study-level background: Fewer than 10 of the sequenced Susac syndrome patients were in remission, and 5 or 6 had active disease.

The germline gives CDR1 MNHEY, CDR2 SMNVEV (reference sequence). Trimming stripped 5 bases from V and 10 bases from J, with 18 bases between. The CDR3 is 13 amino acids. Recently defined diagnostic criteria for definite or probable disease were fulfilled by Susac syndrome patients. TEMRA cells were FACS-enriched, unlike CD8+ and CD4+ T cells, which were negatively isolated. Reverse transcription of 0.5 to 1 ug RNA was carried out with random hexamers. Using its own MiXCR run on the immunoSEQ multiplex PCR reads, TCRdb lists one record per CDR3 protein. The table lists roughly 150,000 distinct CDR3 sequences, 95% of them singletons.

This TCR was recovered from a human donor with Susac syndrome. Material: CD8+ T cells from PBMCs. The rearrangement uses TRBV27 and TRBJ2-7; tentatively, D is TRBD1 or TRBD2 (5 bases each). This chain's CDR3 is CASSPQQPGPQYF. The DNA of the CDR3 is TGTGCCAGCAGTCCCCAACAACCGGGACCCCAGTACTTC.